Detailed here is one T cell receptor (beta chain). The assay was immunoSEQ multiplex PCR, and TCRdb's table has in-frame clones only and misses some. The sample yields 80,000 to 95,000 clones, approximately 80% seen once. This sample was taken from a study of blood T cell repertoires in COVID-19. Whole-study context: Acute and convalescent COVID-19 specimens originated in the United States, Italy and Spain.

Material for sequencing was peripheral blood. The sequence was obtained from a woman older than 75 with acute or convalescent COVID-19.

This CDR3 reads CATGEGQETQYF. The CDR3 DNA follows: TGTGCCACGGGGGAAGGGCAAGAGACCCAGTACTTC. The chain uses TRBV10-3 and TRBJ2-5; D is perhaps TRBD2 (6 bases). V gave up 10 bases and J gave up 2 bases, with 11 bases separating them. This CDR3 spans 12 amino acids. CDR1 is ENHRY, CDR2 SYGVKD, per germline.